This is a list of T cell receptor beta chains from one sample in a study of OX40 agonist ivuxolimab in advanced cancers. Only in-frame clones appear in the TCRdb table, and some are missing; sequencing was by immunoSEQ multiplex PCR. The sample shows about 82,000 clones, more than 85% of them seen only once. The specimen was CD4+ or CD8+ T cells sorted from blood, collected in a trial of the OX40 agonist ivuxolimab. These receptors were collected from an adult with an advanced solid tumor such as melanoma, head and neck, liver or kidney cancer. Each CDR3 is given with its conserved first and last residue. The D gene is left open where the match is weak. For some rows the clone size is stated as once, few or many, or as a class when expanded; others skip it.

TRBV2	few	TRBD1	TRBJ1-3	CASRGQGSPGNTIYF	TGTGCCAGCAGGGGACAGGGTTCGCCTGGAAACACCATATATTTT
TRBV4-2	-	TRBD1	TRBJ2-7	CASSRDRDYEQYF	TGTGCCAGCAGCCGGGACAGAGACTACGAGCAGTACTTC
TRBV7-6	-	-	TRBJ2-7	CASGDPGTYSYEQYF	TGTGCCAGCGGCGACCCCGGGACGTACTCCTACGAGCAGTACTTC
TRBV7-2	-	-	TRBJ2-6	CASSSRPRSEAGANVLTF	TGTGCCAGCAGCTCCCGTCCCCGGAGTGAGGCTGGGGCCAACGTCCTGACTTTC
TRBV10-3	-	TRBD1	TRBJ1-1	CAIREDRGVNTEAFF	TGTGCCATCAGAGAGGACAGGGGGGTGAACACTGAAGCTTTCTTT
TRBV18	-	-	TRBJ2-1	CASSRSGALSYNEQFF	TGTGCCAGCTCACGCTCAGGCGCTCTATCCTACAATGAGCAGTTCTTC
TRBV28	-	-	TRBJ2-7	CASSLGQAYYEQYF	TGTGCCAGCAGCCTAGGACAAGCTTACTACGAGCAGTACTTC
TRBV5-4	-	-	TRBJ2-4	CASSFGDFGQNIQYF	TGTGCCAGCAGCTTCGGGGACTTCGGGCAAAACATTCAGTACTTC
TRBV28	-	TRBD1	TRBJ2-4	CASRQGARGNIQYF	TGTGCCAGCAGACAGGGGGCGAGGGGAAACATTCAGTACTTC
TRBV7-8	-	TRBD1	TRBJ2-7	CASSRGQAGRYEQYF	TGTGCCAGCAGCCGAGGACAGGCTGGTAGGTACGAGCAGTACTTC
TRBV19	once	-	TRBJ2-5	CASSGTNHQETQYF	TGTGCCAGTAGCGGGACCAACCACCAAGAGACCCAGTACTTC
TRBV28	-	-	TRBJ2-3	CASSPSWRVTDTQYF	TGTGCCAGCAGTCCGTCATGGAGGGTCACAGATACGCAGTATTTT
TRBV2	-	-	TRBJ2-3	CASSEGLITDTQYF	TGTGCCAGCAGTGAAGGTCTAATCACAGATACGCAGTATTTT
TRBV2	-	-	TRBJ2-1	CASTPRTTPLSEQFF	TGTGCCAGCACTCCCCGGACTACGCCTCTTTCTGAGCAGTTCTTC
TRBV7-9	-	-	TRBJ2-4	CASSLALGADKNIQYF	TGTGCCAGCAGCTTAGCGCTGGGGGCCGACAAAAACATTCAGTACTTC
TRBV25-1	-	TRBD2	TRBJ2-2	CASMGLASAGELFF	TGTGCCAGCATGGGACTAGCCAGTGCCGGGGAGCTGTTTTTT
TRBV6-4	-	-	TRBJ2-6	CASSGGRSGANVLTF	TGTGCCAGCAGCGGGGGCCGGTCTGGGGCCAACGTCCTGACTTTC
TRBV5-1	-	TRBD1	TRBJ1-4	CASSVGAKGADEKLFF	TGCGCCAGCAGTGTTGGGGCCAAGGGGGCTGATGAAAAACTGTTTTTT
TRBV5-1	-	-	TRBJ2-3	CASSYGAGDTDTQYF	TGCGCCAGCTCCTACGGGGCAGGGGACACAGATACGCAGTATTTT
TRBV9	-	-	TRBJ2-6	CASSVVGRSGANVLTF	TGTGCCAGCAGCGTAGTCGGCAGGTCGGGGGCCAACGTCCTGACTTTC
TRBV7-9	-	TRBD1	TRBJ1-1	CASSLSFGTAVLTEAFF	TGTGCCAGCAGCCTTAGCTTTGGGACAGCAGTACTCACTGAAGCTTTCTTT
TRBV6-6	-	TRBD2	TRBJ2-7	CASSYREGWGEQYF	TGTGCCAGCAGTTACAGGGAGGGCTGGGGCGAGCAGTACTTC
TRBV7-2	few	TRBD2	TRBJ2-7	CASSISGSNEQYF	TGTGCCAGCAGCATTAGCGGGAGTAATGAGCAGTACTTC
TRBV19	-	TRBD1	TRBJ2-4	CASRGGQIAKNIQYF	TGTGCCAGTAGAGGGGGACAGATAGCCAAAAACATTCAGTACTTC
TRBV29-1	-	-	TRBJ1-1	CSAITGSRYTEAFF	TGCAGCGCTATTACAGGGAGTAGGTACACTGAAGCTTTCTTT
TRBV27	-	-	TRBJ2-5	CASSPAGQQETQYF	TGTGCCAGCAGTCCCGCCGGACAGCAAGAGACCCAGTACTTC
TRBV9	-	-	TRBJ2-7	CASSVGPVGGSSYEQYF	TGTGCCAGCAGCGTAGGGCCGGTGGGCGGTAGCTCCTACGAGCAGTACTTC
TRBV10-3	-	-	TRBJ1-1	CAIRKGAEDTEAFF	TGTGCCATCAGGAAGGGAGCGGAGGACACTGAAGCTTTCTTT
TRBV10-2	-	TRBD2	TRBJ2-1	CASSELAGVAYNEQFF	TGCGCCAGCAGTGAGCTAGCGGGAGTAGCCTACAATGAGCAGTTCTTC